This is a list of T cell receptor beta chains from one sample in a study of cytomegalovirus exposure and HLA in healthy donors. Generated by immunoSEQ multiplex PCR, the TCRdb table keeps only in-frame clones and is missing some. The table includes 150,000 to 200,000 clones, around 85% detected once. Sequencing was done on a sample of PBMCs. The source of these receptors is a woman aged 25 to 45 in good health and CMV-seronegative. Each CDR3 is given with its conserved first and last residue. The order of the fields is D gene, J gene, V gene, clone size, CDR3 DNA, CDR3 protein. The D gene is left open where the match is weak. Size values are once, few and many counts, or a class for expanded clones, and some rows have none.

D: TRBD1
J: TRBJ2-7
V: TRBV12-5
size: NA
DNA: TGTGCTAGTGGTTTGGTACTAGGGACAGCTCCGGGGGAGCAGTACTTC
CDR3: CASGLVLGTAPGEQYF

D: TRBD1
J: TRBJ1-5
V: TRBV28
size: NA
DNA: TGTGCCAGCGGACAGGGCAATCAGCCCCAGCATTTT
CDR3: CASGQGNQPQHF

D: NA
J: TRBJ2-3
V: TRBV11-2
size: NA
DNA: TGTGCCAGCGCCCCCCACGGCGGGGCCACAGATACGCAGTATTTT
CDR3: CASAPHGGATDTQYF

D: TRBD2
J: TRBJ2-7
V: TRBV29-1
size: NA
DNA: TGCAGCGTTGAACCTAGCGGGAGTTATTACGAGCAGTACTTC
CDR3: CSVEPSGSYYEQYF

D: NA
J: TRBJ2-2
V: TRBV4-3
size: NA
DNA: TGCGCCAGCAGCCAAGTTACAGGCACCGGGGAGCTGTTTTTT
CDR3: CASSQVTGTGELFF

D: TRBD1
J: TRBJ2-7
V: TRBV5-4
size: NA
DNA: TGTGCCAGCAGCTTGGAGGGGGCGCGGTACGAGCAGTACTTC
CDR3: CASSLEGARYEQYF

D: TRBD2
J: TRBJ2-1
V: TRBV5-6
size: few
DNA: TGTGCCAGCAGCTCCGCCCTTTCGCGGGAGGGCAAATCCTACAATGAGCAGTTCTTC
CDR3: CASSSALSREGKSYNEQFF

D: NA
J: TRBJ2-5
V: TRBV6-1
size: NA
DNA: TGTGCCAGCAGTGCCACCCTACAAGAGACCCAGTACTTC
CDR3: CASSATLQETQYF

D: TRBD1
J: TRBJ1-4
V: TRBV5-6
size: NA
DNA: TGTGCCAGCAGCCGTACAGGGGGCGCGGATGAAAAACTGTTTTTT
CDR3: CASSRTGGADEKLFF

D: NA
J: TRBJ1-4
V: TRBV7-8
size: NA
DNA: TGTGCCAGCAGCTTAACCCGGACAGCAACTAATGAAAAACTGTTTTTT
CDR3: CASSLTRTATNEKLFF

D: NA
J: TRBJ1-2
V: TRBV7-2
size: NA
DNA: TGTGCCAGCAGCTCCCCCGGGAACTATGGCTACACCTTC
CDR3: CASSSPGNYGYTF

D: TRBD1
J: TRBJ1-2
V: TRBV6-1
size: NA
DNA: TGTGCCAGCAGTGAGGACAGGGGGAAATCCTATGGCTACACCTTC
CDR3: CASSEDRGKSYGYTF

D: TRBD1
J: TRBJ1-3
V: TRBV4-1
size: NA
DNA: TGCGCCAGCAGCCGAGAGGACAGGGGTGGAAACACCATATATTTT
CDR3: CASSREDRGGNTIYF

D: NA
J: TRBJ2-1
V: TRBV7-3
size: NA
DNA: TGTGCCAGCAGCTTAGAGGGTACAGTTAGTAGCAATGAGCAGTTCTTC
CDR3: CASSLEGTVSSNEQFF

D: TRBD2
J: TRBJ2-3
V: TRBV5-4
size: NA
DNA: TGTGCCAGCACCATGAGGGCTAGCGGGAGCACAGATACGCAGTATTTT
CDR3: CASTMRASGSTDTQYF

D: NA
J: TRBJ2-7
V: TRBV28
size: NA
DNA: TGTGCCAGCAGTACGAGGTTGGGGCCGTCCCTCCGCCGCGAGCAGTACTTC
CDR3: CASSTRLGPSLRREQYF

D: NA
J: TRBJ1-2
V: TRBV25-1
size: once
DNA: TGTGCCAGCAGTGATTGGGCATCAAACTATGGCTACACCTTC
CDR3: CASSDWASNYGYTF

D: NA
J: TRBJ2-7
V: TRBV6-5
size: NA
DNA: TGTGCCAGCAGTTCAGATCACCTCTACGAGCAGTACTTC
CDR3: CASSSDHLYEQYF

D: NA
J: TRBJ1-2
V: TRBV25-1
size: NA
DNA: TGTGCCAGCCGATCAGGGGCGGGTGGCTACACCTTC
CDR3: CASRSGAGGYTF

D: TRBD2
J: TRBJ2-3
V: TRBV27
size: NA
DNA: TGTGCCAGCAGCCCACTAGCGGGAGGGGGGACAGATACGCAGTATTTT
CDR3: CASSPLAGGGTDTQYF

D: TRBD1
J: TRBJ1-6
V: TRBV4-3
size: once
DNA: TGCGCCAGCAGCCCAGCGACAGGGGGTAATTCACCCCTCCACTTT
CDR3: CASSPATGGNSPLHF

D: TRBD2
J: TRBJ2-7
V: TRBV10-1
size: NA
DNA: TGCGCCAGCAGTGAGTCTAGCGGGAGAGTCGAGCAGTACTTC
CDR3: CASSESSGRVEQYF